This record covers a single T cell receptor (beta chain). Its antigen is currently unknown. Primers included in the PCR were 60 Vbeta and 13 Jbeta primers. Here immunoSEQ multiplex PCR was the method, and the copy in TCRdb shows in-frame clones only, minus some. The sample has fewer than 250,000 clones, 82% seen once. These data come from a study of cytomegalovirus exposure and HLA in healthy donors. Study-level findings and limits: A later analysis linked a missense variant in DCLRE1C to the trimming of TCR beta V and J genes. A list of roughly 180 TCR beta chains associated with cytomegalovirus was given.

Trimming cost V 7 bases and J 0 bases, with 9 bases left between them. This CDR3 region has 13 residues. CDR1 MGHDK and CDR2 SYGVNS come from the germline V gene. The sequenced sample consisted of PBMCs. The rearrangement uses TRBV25-1 and TRBJ1-1; no clear D. This sequence originates from a man aged 40-49 years in good health and CMV-seropositive. The CDR3 region has the DNA TGTGCCAGCATGTCAGAACTGAACACTGAAGCTTTCTTT. Amino acids: CASMSELNTEAFF.